Following are 16 T cell receptor beta chains from one sample sequenced in a study of response to subunit inactivated influenza vaccine. TCRdb re-derived calls from the RT-PCR reads in MiXCR, one entry per CDR3 protein. The data contain about 700,000 distinct CDR3 sequences, approximately 14% of them singletons. The material was PBMCs from blood, obtained 12 days after vaccination. The receptors derive from a man aged 45-65 years who received an inactivated influenza vaccine.

At least ten counts were recorded for this clonotype. A junction boundary mismatches the germline segment, possibly from a read error. This chain uses TRBV12-3 or TRBV12-4 with TRBJ2-2; no firm D call. This CDR3 region has 13 residues. The CDR3, as DNA: TGTGCCAGCAGCTTAGGTCTCTCCGGGGAGCTGTTTTTT. This gives the protein CASSLGLSGELFF.

This sequence joins TRBV29-1 and TRBJ1-1; D gene ambiguous. The CDR3 has 13 amino acids. Deletions cut 3 bases from V and 1 base from J, with 9 bases between. CDR1 SQVTM and CDR2 ANQGSEA come from the germline V gene. CDR3 bases: TGCAGCGTTGAGGGCTCAGGGAACACTGAAGCTTTCTTT. This sequence encodes CSVEGSGNTEAFF.

This clonotype has just one count. The chain links TRBV7-2 to TRBJ2-5; 16 positions agree with TRBD2. Germline lookup yields CDR1 SGHTA and CDR2 FQGNSA. The length of the CDR3 is 18 residues. The junction had 7 bases not matched to a gene; V was cut back by 1 base and J by 5 bases. The CDR3 here is CASSLGPGLAGGPETQYF. The DNA of the CDR3 is TGTGCCAGCAGCTTAGGGCCGGGACTAGCGGGAGGGCCGGAGACCCAGTACTTC.

Only a few counts were recorded for this clonotype. The chain has TRBV6-1 and TRBJ2-7; 7 bases align to TRBD1. The CDR3 length is 15 residues. V was pared by 5 bases and J by 4 bases, with 11 bases of the junction left unmatched. Germline-derived CDR1 and CDR2 are MNHNS and SASEGT. The CDR3 reads CASSQYRGNYYEQYF. In DNA, the CDR3 is TGTGCCAGCAGTCAATACAGGGGAAACTATTACGAGCAGTACTTC.

This clonotype has only a few counts. The chain joins TRBV12-3 or TRBV12-4 to TRBJ2-2, with unresolved D. The CDR3 loop spans 14 amino acids. Trimming removed 8 bases from V and 3 bases from J, with 13 bases in between. CDR3 nucleotides: TGTGCCAGCCGTCGCCGTAAGGACACCGGGGAGCTGTTTTTT. It encodes CASRRRKDTGELFF.

This clonotype has only one observation. V is TRBV6-1 and J is TRBJ2-5, with 11 bases matching TRBD1. V lost 6 bases, J lost 5 bases, and 5 bases stayed unmatched. CDR3 length: 14 amino acids. Germline loops: CDR1 MNHNS, CDR2 SASEGT. The CDR3 sequence is CASRGQGGTETQYF. The CDR3 bases are TGTGCCAGCAGGGGACAGGGGGGAACGGAGACCCAGTACTTC.

This rearrangement joins TRBV6-2 or TRBV6-3 to TRBJ1-2; no reliable D call. The V gene's germline CDR1 is MNHEY and CDR2 SVGEGT. V was pared by 7 bases and J by 4 bases, with 13 bases between. This CDR3 is built from 13 residues. The CDR3 DNA follows: TGTGCCAGCAAGCTTTCGGGGAGCTATGGCTACACCTTC. As protein: CASKLSGSYGYTF.

This clonotype was counted a few times. The V and J genes are TRBV6-2 or TRBV6-3 and TRBJ2-7; D possibly corresponds to TRBD2 (5 bases). Trimming removed 10 bases at V and 3 bases at J, with 13 bases between. CDR3 length: 12 residues. Germline CDR1 and CDR2: MNHEY and SVGEGT. This CDR3 reads CATKADIYEQYF. In DNA form, the CDR3 reads TGTGCCACCAAAGCGGATATCTACGAGCAGTACTTC.

This clonotype was seen repeatedly, ten times or more. This chain uses TRBV12-3 or TRBV12-4 with TRBJ2-1; no firm D call. Between the trimmed V and J ends, which lost 6 bases and 6 bases, there was a span of 12 bases. CDR3 size: 13 residues. The CDR3 DNA reads as TGTGCCAGCAGCCGAAGGGCCACCAATGAGCAGTTCTTC. It is translated as CASSRRATNEQFF.

This clonotype was counted between two and nine times. DNA of the CDR3: TGTGCCAGCAGTTTCTCTACCACCAGCCAGCCCCAGCATTTT. Its protein product is CASSFSTTSQPQHF. The chain links TRBV12-3 or TRBV12-4 to TRBJ1-5; D unclear. The CDR3 length is 14 residues. Trimming took off 3 bases at V and 7 bases at J, with 13 bases between the two ends.

The rearrangement joins TRBV20-1 to TRBJ1-1; 9 bases map to TRBD1. The V and J ends lost 6 bases and 1 base, in that order; junction bases with no gene match: 9. Per the germline V gene, CDR1 is DFQATT and CDR2 is SNEGSKA (reference sequence). The length of the CDR3 is 15 residues. The CDR3 spells CSAAPGQGSNTEAFF. In nucleotides, the CDR3 is TGCAGTGCAGCTCCGGGACAGGGATCGAACACTGAAGCTTTCTTT.

This clonotype was observed once. The chain carries TRBV9 and TRBJ2-3; either TRBD1 or TRBD2 may supply D (5 bases each). Trimming pared 3 bases from V and 5 bases from J, leaving 16 bases between. Germline values: CDR1 SGDLS, CDR2 YYNGEE. The length of the CDR3 is 15 residues. The CDR3 nucleotides read TGTGCCAGCAGCGGGGATGGGGGAGTGGAAGATACGCAGTATTTT. It codes for CASSGDGGVEDTQYF.

The rearrangement uses TRBV20-1 and TRBJ2-3, with 12 nucleotides matching TRBD2. Germline values: CDR1 DFQATT, CDR2 SNEGSKA (reference sequence). J was trimmed by 2 bases and V by 1 base; bases with no gene match: 7. The CDR3 loop spans 17 amino acids. The chain's CDR3 is CSARAPTSGGFTDTQYF. DNA for the CDR3: TGCAGTGCTAGAGCCCCGACTAGCGGGGGATTCACAGATACGCAGTATTTT.

This clonotype is a singleton in its sample. The genes are TRBV6-2 or TRBV6-3 and TRBJ2-5; 9 nucleotides match TRBD2. Unmatched junction bases numbered 5, after V lost 6 bases and J lost 0 bases. The CDR3 length is 15 residues. From germline, CDR1 is MNHEY and CDR2 SVGEGT. The CDR3 loop is CASRGSGGHQETQYF. CDR3 DNA sequence: TGTGCCAGCAGAGGGAGCGGGGGGCACCAAGAGACCCAGTACTTC.

The chain recombines TRBV3-1 with TRBJ2-5; TRBD1 matches at 11 bases. The CDR3 length is 15 residues. J lost 4 bases, V lost 5 bases, and 6 bases had no gene match. The germline V gene encodes CDR1 LGHDT and CDR2 YNNKEL (reference sequence). CDR3 amino acids: CASSSRDRGSETQYF. In DNA form, the CDR3 reads TGTGCCAGCAGCTCCCGGGACAGGGGGTCAGAGACCCAGTACTTC.

A few counts support this clonotype. The rearrangement uses TRBV25-1 and TRBJ2-6, with D perhaps matching TRBD1 (6 bases). Trimming left V 2 bases short and J 0 bases short, with 20 bases between. The CDR3 is 20 amino acids. Germline CDR1 is MGHDK and CDR2 is SYGVNS. This CDR3 reads CASSEPLHTGIISGANVLTF. The CDR3, as DNA: TGTGCCAGCAGTGAACCACTTCACACAGGGATTATCTCTGGGGCCAACGTCCTGACTTTC.